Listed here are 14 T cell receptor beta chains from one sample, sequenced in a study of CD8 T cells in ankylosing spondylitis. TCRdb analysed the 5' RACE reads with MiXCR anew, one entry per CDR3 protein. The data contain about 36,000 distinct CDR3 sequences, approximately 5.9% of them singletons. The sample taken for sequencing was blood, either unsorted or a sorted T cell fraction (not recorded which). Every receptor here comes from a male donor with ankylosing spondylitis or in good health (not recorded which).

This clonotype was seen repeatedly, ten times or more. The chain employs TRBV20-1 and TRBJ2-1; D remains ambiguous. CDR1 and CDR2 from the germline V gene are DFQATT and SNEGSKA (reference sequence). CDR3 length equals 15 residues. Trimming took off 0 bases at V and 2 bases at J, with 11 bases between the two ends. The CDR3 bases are TGCAGTGCTAGAGATGGTGGCGAAACCTACAATGAGCAGTTCTTC. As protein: CSARDGGETYNEQFF.

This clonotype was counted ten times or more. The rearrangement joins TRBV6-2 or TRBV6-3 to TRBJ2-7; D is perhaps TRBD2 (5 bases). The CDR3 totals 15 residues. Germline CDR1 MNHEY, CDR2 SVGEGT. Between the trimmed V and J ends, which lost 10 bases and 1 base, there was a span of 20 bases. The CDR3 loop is CATLPLTGISYEQYF. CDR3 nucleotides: TGTGCCACCTTACCCTTGACGGGGATTTCCTACGAGCAGTACTTC.

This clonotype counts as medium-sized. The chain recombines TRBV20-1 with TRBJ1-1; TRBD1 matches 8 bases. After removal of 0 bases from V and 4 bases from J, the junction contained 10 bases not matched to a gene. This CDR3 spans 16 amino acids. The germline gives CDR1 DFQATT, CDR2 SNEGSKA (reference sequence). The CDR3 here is CSARDPATGEFTEAFF. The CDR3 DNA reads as TGCAGTGCTAGAGACCCAGCGACAGGGGAGTTCACTGAAGCTTTCTTT.

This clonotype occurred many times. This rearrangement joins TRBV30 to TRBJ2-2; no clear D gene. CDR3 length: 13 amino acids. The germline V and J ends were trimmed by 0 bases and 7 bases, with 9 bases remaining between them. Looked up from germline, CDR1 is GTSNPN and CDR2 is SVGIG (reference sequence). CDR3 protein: CAWSVGPVGELFF. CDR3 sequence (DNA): TGTGCCTGGAGTGTAGGGCCCGTCGGGGAGCTGTTTTTT.

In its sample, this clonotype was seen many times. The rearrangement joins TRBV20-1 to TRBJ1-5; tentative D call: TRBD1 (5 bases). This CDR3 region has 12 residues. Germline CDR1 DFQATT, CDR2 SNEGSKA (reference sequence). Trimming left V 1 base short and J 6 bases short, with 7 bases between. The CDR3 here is CSARAGGQPQHF. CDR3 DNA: TGCAGTGCTAGAGCCGGGGGTCAGCCCCAGCATTTT.

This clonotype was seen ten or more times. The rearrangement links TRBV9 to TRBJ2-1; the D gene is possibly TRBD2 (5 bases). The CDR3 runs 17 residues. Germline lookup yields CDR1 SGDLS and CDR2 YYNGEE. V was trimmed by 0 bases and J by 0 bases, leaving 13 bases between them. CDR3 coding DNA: TGTGCCAGCAGCGTAGAAGCGGCCGAGGCCTCCTACAATGAGCAGTTCTTC. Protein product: CASSVEAAEASYNEQFF.

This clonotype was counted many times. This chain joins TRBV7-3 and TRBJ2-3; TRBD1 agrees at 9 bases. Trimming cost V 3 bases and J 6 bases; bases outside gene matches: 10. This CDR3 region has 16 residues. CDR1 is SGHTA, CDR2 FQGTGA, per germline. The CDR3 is CASSFSRTGAKDTQYF. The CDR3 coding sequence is TGTGCCAGCAGCTTCTCTCGGACAGGGGCAAAGGATACGCAGTATTTT.

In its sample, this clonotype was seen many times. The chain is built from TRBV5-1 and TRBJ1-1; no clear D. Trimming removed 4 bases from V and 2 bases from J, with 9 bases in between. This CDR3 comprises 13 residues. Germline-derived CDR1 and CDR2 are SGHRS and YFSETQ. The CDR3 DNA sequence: TGCGCCAGCAGCACCCGGGTAAACACTGAAGCTTTCTTT. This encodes CASSTRVNTEAFF.

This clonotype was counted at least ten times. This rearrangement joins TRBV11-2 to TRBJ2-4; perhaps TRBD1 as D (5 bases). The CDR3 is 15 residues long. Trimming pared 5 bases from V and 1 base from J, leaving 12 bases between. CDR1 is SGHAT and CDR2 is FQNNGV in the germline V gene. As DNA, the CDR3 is TGTGCCAGCAGCCTCCAGGGAATGGCCAAAAACATTCAGTACTTC. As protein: CASSLQGMAKNIQYF.

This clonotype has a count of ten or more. The CDR3 bases are TGCGCCAGCAGCTTGAGACTAGCGGCCCGCAATGAGCAGTTCTTC. Translation gives CASSLRLAARNEQFF. The rearrangement joins TRBV5-1 to TRBJ2-1; the match to TRBD2 covers 9 bases. V shed 1 base and J 6 bases; nucleotides not matched to a gene: 5. The germline gives CDR1 SGHRS, CDR2 YFSETQ. The CDR3 is 15 residues long.

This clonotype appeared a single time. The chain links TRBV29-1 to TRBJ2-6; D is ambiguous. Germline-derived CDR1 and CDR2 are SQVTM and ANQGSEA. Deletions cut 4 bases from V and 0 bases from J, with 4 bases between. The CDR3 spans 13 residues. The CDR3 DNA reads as TGCAGCGTTGCGAGCTCTGGGGCCAACGTCCTGACTTTC. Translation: CSVASSGANVLTF. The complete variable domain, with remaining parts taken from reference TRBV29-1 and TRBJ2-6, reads SAVISQKPSRDICQRGTSLTIQCQVDSQVTMMFWYRQQPGQSLTLIATANQGSEATYESGFVIDKFPISRPNLTFSTLTVSNMSPEDSSIYLCSVASSGANVLTFGAGSRLTVL.

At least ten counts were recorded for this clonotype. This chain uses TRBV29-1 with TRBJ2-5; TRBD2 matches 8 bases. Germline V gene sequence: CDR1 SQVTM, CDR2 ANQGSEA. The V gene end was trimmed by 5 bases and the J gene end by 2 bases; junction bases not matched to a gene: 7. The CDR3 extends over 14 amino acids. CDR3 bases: TGCAGCGTTATGGCGGGAGGCTCACAAGAGACCCAGTACTTC. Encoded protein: CSVMAGGSQETQYF.

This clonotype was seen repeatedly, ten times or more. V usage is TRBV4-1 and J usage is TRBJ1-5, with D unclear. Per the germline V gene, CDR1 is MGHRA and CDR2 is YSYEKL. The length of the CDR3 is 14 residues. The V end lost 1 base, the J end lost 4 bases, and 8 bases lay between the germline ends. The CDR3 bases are TGCGCCAGCAGCCAAGTCGGGAGGAATCAGCCCCAGCATTTT. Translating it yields CASSQVGRNQPQHF.

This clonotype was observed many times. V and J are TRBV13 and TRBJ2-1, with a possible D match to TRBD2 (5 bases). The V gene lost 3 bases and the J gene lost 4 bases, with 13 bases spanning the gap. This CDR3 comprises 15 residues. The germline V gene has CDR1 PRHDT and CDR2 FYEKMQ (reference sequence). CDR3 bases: TGTGCCAGCAGCTTCCAGCGGACCCGATACAATGAGCAGTTCTTC. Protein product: CASSFQRTRYNEQFF.